The 29 T cell receptor beta chains reported below all come from one sample, sequenced in a study of blood T cells in healthy people across ages. A second 7 to 11 cycle PCR used barcoded and J-beta primers. Via MiXCR, TCRdb re-called the 5' RACE reads, giving one row per CDR3 protein. The data contain approximately 960,000 distinct CDR3 sequences, under 35% of them singletons. In addition, the sample was reused for a study of T cells of mothers and their children.

The sequencing sample was made of blood. All receptors come from a woman aged 35 to 49 in good health.

This clonotype has only a few counts. The gene calls are TRBV30 and TRBJ1-2, with 8 bases identical to TRBD1. CDR1 GTSNPN and CDR2 SVGIG come from the germline V gene (reference sequence). Trimming at V came to 0 bases and at J to 8 bases, leaving 5 bases not matched to a gene. The CDR3 runs 13 residues. The CDR3: CAWSVQGVGGYTF. The CDR3 DNA is TGTGCCTGGAGTGTACAGGGGGTTGGCGGCTACACCTTC.

The chain has TRBV20-1 and TRBJ2-3; tentatively, D is TRBD1 or TRBD2 (7 bases each). The CDR3 is 14 amino acids. V lost 3 bases, J lost 4 bases, and 14 bases lay in between. Germline V lookup: CDR1 DFQATT, CDR2 SNEGSKA (reference sequence). CDR3 residues: CSARVQGGPDTQYF. CDR3 nucleotide sequence: TGCAGTGCTAGGGTCCAGGGGGGGCCAGATACGCAGTATTTT.

In this sample, this clonotype turned up many times. The junction departs from germline at one end; a sequencing error may be responsible. This chain connects TRBV5-1 to TRBJ2-7; 7 positions agree with TRBD2. Germline V lookup: CDR1 SGHRS, CDR2 YFSETQ. The CDR3 contains 14 residues. The CDR3 coding sequence is TGTGCCAGCAGCTTAGGCGGGGGAGTCTACGAGCAGTACTTC. Translating gives CASSLGGGVYEQYF.

This clonotype was detected only a few times. The chain employs TRBV28 and TRBJ2-4; maybe TRBD2 (6 bases). With the DNA end fitting TRBJ2-7 better, the J assignment may be wrong. This CDR3 is 16 amino acids long. Germline CDR1 MDHEN, CDR2 SYDVKM. CDR3 in amino acids: CATKGAVGGLRGEQYF. In nucleotides, the CDR3 is TGTGCCACAAAAGGGGCCGTAGGAGGGCTCAGAGGCGAGCAGTACTTC.

The chain uses TRBV9 and TRBJ1-2, with D perhaps TRBD1 (5 bases). CDR1 and CDR2 from the germline V gene are SGDLS and YYNGEE. The CDR3 length is 14 residues. Trimming stripped 4 bases from V and 10 bases from J, with 20 bases between. Written as DNA, the CDR3 is TGTGCCAGCAGCCCCCTGAAGGGGCAAGTAGACTACACCTTC. It encodes CASSPLKGQVDYTF.

Only a few counts were recorded for this clonotype. An end of the junction does not agree with germline; a read error may underlie this. The V gene is TRBV5-6, the J gene TRBJ1-5; weak D call: TRBD1 (5 bases). Germline-derived CDR1 and CDR2 are SGHDT and YYEEEE. This CDR3 has 15 amino acids. The CDR3 sequence: CASSSARDPDQPQHF. CDR3 coding DNA: TGTGCCAGCAGCTCTGCCAGGGACCCCGATCAACCCCAGCATTTT.

J is TRBJ2-7 and V is TRBV14; D unclear. The CDR3 spans 13 residues. Germline CDR1 reads SGHDN; CDR2 reads FVKESK. Trimming stripped 2 bases from V and 5 bases from J, with 10 bases between. CDR3 DNA sequence: TGTGCCAGCAGCCAAACCGACGCGGACGAGCAGTACTTC. It yields the protein CASSQTDADEQYF. Complete variable domain (other parts from reference TRBV14 and TRBJ2-7): EAGVTQFPSHSVIEKGQTVTLRCDPISGHDNLYWYRRVMGKEIKFLLHFVKESKQDESGMPNNRFLAERTGGTYSTLKVQPAELEDSGVYFCASSQTDADEQYFGPGTRLTVT.

This clonotype has ten or more counts. This chain uses TRBV5-1 with TRBJ2-3; D remains unclear. The CDR3 sequence is 15 residues long. Germline V gene sequence: CDR1 SGHRS, CDR2 YFSETQ. V lost 0 bases, J lost 2 bases, and 10 bases lay in between. The chain's CDR3 is CASSLESAFTDTQYF. CDR3 in DNA: TGCGCCAGCAGCTTGGAGAGTGCGTTCACAGATACGCAGTATTTT.

This clonotype was counted only a few times. The chain couples TRBV11-1 to TRBJ1-1; D is unresolved. V gave up 3 bases and J gave up 3 bases, with 8 bases separating them. Germline V gene lookup returns CDR1 SGHAT and CDR2 FQDESV (reference sequence). This CDR3 contains 13 residues. The CDR3 DNA reads TGTGCCAGCAGCTTGGGAGCGCACACTGAAGCTTTCTTT. The encoded protein is CASSLGAHTEAFF.

The rearrangement uses TRBV4-1 and TRBJ2-1; TRBD2 aligns across 7 bases. CDR3 size: 14 residues. The J segment lost 9 bases and the V segment lost 0 bases, leaving 5 bases of the junction unmatched. In germline, CDR1 is MGHRA, CDR2 YSYEKL. The CDR3 protein is CASSQDGGYGEQFF. The DNA of the CDR3 is TGCGCCAGCAGCCAAGACGGGGGGTACGGTGAGCAGTTCTTC.

The sample holds a few counts of this clonotype. This chain joins TRBV20-1 and TRBJ2-3, with D unclear. The CDR3 contains 12 residues. The V gene lost 6 bases and the J gene lost 4 bases, with 11 bases spanning the gap. Germline lookup yields CDR1 DFQATT and CDR2 SNEGSKA (reference sequence). CDR3 coding DNA: TGCAGTGCCCCAGTTTTTTCAGATACGCAGTATTTT. Protein product: CSAPVFSDTQYF.

This clonotype has more than one count but fewer than ten. This chain connects TRBV5-1 to TRBJ2-5; 8 bases line up with TRBD1. The trim removed 2 bases at V and 7 bases at J, leaving 16 bases unmatched. The germline V gene has CDR1 SGHRS and CDR2 YFSETQ. This CDR3 has 17 residues. The CDR3 coding sequence is TGCGCCAGCAGCTTTCCCCTTGGACAGGGAAGGGATCCGACCCAGTACTTC. It codes for CASSFPLGQGRDPTQYF.

This clonotype was picked up many times. The gene calls are TRBV5-1 and TRBJ2-3, with D tentatively TRBD2 (5 bases). The V end was cut by 2 bases, the J end by 4 bases, with 14 bases between. Germline assignment: CDR1 SGHRS and CDR2 YFSETQ. This CDR3 is 15 amino acids long. CDR3 DNA sequence: TGCGCCAGCAGCTTAGTCGGGGATCGCGCAGATACGCAGTATTTT. Its protein product is CASSLVGDRADTQYF.

In this sample, this clonotype turned up a few times. This sequence joins TRBV5-1 and TRBJ2-5, with D hard to call. With 1 base removed from V and 2 bases from J, the gap between germline ends came to 9 bases. The CDR3 consists of 14 residues. CDR1 and CDR2 from the germline V gene are SGHRS and YFSETQ. DNA for the CDR3: TGCGCCAGCAGCTTGAGTCAACCTCAAGAGACCCAGTACTTC. This sequence encodes CASSLSQPQETQYF.

As to this clonotype: A much more abundant neighbour one base away suggests this may be a read error. The rearrangement joins TRBV4-1 to TRBJ2-7; 7 nucleotides match TRBD1. The germline CDR1 and CDR2 sequences are MGHRA and YSYEKL. CDR3 length: 15 amino acids. V dropped 1 base and J dropped 10; count of bases not matched to a gene: 13. CDR3: CASSQGGGLGDTQYF. CDR3 DNA sequence: TGCGCCAGCAGCCAAGGAGGGGGCCTGGGGGACACCCAGTACTTC.

Worth noting for this clonotype: This sequence may be a read error, since a much larger clone differs from it by one base. The gene calls are TRBV5-1 and TRBJ2-3, with TRBD1 matching 8 bases. CDR1 and CDR2 from the germline V gene are SGHRS and YFSETQ. The CDR3 consists of 15 residues. With V trimmed by 4 bases and J by 3 bases, 7 bases remained unmatched. CDR3 protein: CASSKDRENTDTQYF. CDR3 coding DNA: TGCGCCAGCAGCAAGGACAGGGAGAATACAGATACGCAGTATTTT. Full variable domain (rest looked up from reference TRBV5-1 and TRBJ2-3): KAGVTQTPRYLIKTRGQQVTLSCSPISGHRSVSWYQQTPGQGLQFLFEYFSETQRNKGNFPGRFSGRQFSNSRSEMNVSTLELGDSALYLCASSKDRENTDTQYFGPGTRLTVL.

This clonotype was counted only a few times. This chain uses TRBV24-1 with TRBJ1-5; D gene unclear. CDR3 length: 15 residues. Trimming shortened V by 2 bases and J by 0 bases, and 7 bases separated the two germline ends. CDR1 is KGHDR and CDR2 is SFDVKD in the germline V gene. The CDR3 DNA is TGTGCCACCAGTGATTCGGACGGTAGCAATCAGCCCCAGCATTTT. Its protein is CATSDSDGSNQPQHF.

This clonotype was seen more than once but under ten times. The rearrangement uses TRBV6-5 and TRBJ2-7; perhaps D is TRBD1 or TRBD2 (5 bases each). CDR3 size: 15 residues. V was shortened by 6 bases and J by 0 bases, with 15 bases between the two germline ends. Germline assignment: CDR1 MNHEY and CDR2 SVGAGI. CDR3 protein: CASREFTGTSYEQYF. DNA of the CDR3: TGTGCCAGCAGGGAGTTTACCGGGACCTCCTACGAGCAGTACTTC.

This clonotype was detected ten times or more. CDR3 sequence: CASRRTKSSYEQYF. The CDR3 DNA sequence: TGTGCCAGCAGGCGGACTAAAAGCTCCTACGAGCAGTACTTC. V is TRBV12-3 or TRBV12-4 and J is TRBJ2-7; possibly TRBD2 for D (6 bases). The CDR3 runs 14 residues. Trimming removed 6 bases from V and 0 bases from J, with 12 bases in between.

This clonotype has at least ten counts. It may be a read error: a sequence one base away is much more abundant. The V call is TRBV12-3 or TRBV12-4, the J call TRBJ2-7; TRBD1 might be the D (6 bases). Trimming cost V 7 bases and J 6 bases, with 13 bases left between them. The CDR3 runs 12 residues. The CDR3 coding sequence is TGTGCCAGCACCACAGGGAGAGGCGAGCAGTACTTC. Translating gives CASTTGRGEQYF.

This clonotype was counted at least ten times. The chain has TRBV4-2 and TRBJ2-7; 7 nucleotides line up with TRBD1. The junction had 3 bases not matched to a gene; V was cut back by 1 base and J by 6 bases. This CDR3 has 13 residues. From germline, CDR1 is LGHNA and CDR2 YNFKEQ. This CDR3 reads CASSQAAGGEQYF. The CDR3 coding sequence is TGTGCCAGCAGCCAAGCGGCAGGGGGCGAGCAGTACTTC.

Of note for this clonotype: A single base separates this from a much larger clone, so it may be a read error. This sequence joins TRBV7-9 and TRBJ2-7; 9 bases are shared with TRBD1. Germline V gene sequence: CDR1 SEHNR, CDR2 FQNEAQ (reference sequence). The CDR3 consists of 17 residues. Trimming at V came to 6 bases and at J to 7 bases, leaving 19 bases not matched to a gene. The CDR3 here is CASRPTLQGAIYNEQYF. The CDR3 DNA reads as TGTGCCAGCAGACCTACATTACAGGGGGCAATCTACAATGAGCAGTACTTC. The whole variable domain, remainder taken from reference TRBV7-9 and TRBJ2-7, is DTGVSQNPRHKITKRGQNVTFRCDPISEHNRLYWYRQTLGQGPEFLTYFQNEAQLEKSRLLSDRFSAERPKGSFSTLEIQRTEQGDSAMYLCASRPTLQGAIYNEQYFGPGTRLTVT.

The V call is TRBV5-1, the J call TRBJ1-2; D is possibly TRBD1 (5 bases). CDR1 is SGHRS, CDR2 YFSETQ, per germline. The CDR3 has 14 amino acids. V gave up 4 bases and J gave up 3 bases, with 13 bases separating them. The CDR3 spells CASSPTSTDYGYTF. Written as DNA, the CDR3 is TGCGCCAGCAGCCCAACCTCGACAGACTATGGCTACACCTTC.

This chain joins TRBV7-2 and TRBJ2-1; D is uncertain. Germline CDR1 reads SGHTA; CDR2 reads FQGNSA. This CDR3 comprises 13 residues. Trimming shortened V by 0 bases and J by 10 bases, and 10 bases separated the two germline ends. The CDR3 DNA is TGTGCCAGCAGCTTAGCCGCAGGCAGCGAGCAGTTCTTC. It codes for CASSLAAGSEQFF.

This clonotype has ten or more counts. V usage is TRBV4-3 and J usage is TRBJ2-5; D possibly matches TRBD1 or TRBD2 (5 bases each). The CDR3 is 15 residues long. V lost 0 bases and J lost 5, with 13 bases in between. Germline V gene lookup returns CDR1 LGHNA and CDR2 YSLEER. CDR3 sequence (DNA): TGCGCCAGCAGCCAAGATATGGGGGTCCGGGAGACCCAGTACTTC. Translation: CASSQDMGVRETQYF.

This clonotype turned up a few times. The chain recombines TRBV15 with TRBJ1-4; D remains ambiguous. V was cut by 0 bases and J by 0 bases, with 11 bases left in between. Germline V gives CDR1 LNHNV, CDR2 YYDKDF (reference sequence). The CDR3 runs to 17 residues. The CDR3 DNA reads TGTGCCACCAGCAGAGACAGACACCGAGCAACTAATGAAAAACTGTTTTTT. Residues: CATSRDRHRATNEKLFF.

The V call is TRBV7-9, the J call TRBJ2-3; no firm D call. The CDR3 has 18 residues. V dropped 4 bases and J dropped 2 bases, with 22 bases sitting between them. Germline lookup yields CDR1 SEHNR and CDR2 FQNEAQ (reference sequence). CDR3 nucleotide sequence: TGTGCCAGCAGCTCTGGGATGGGGATGGCAGGTCACACAGATACGCAGTATTTT. Its translation: CASSSGMGMAGHTDTQYF.

The chain recombines TRBV5-1 with TRBJ1-4; 7 bases agree with TRBD1. Trimming cost V 0 bases and J 2 bases; bases outside gene matches: 10. Looked up from germline, CDR1 is SGHRS and CDR2 is YFSETQ. The CDR3 has 18 amino acids. CDR3 in DNA: TGCGCCAGCAGCTTGGCTGTGACAGGGATTGGGACTAATGAAAAACTGTTTTTT. It encodes CASSLAVTGIGTNEKLFF.

The gene calls are TRBV28 and TRBJ2-1, with 9 bases identical to TRBD1. Germline V lookup: CDR1 MDHEN, CDR2 SYDVKM. CDR3 length: 14 amino acids. The V and J ends lost 4 bases and 5 bases, in that order; junction bases with no gene match: 3. The CDR3 coding sequence is TGTGCCAGCAGTTCACAGGGGGCGGACAATGAGCAGTTCTTC. This gives the protein CASSSQGADNEQFF.